These 21 T cell receptor beta chains were all obtained from the same sample, sequenced in a study of T cell changes during pregnancy in multiple sclerosis. This table comes from immunoSEQ multiplex PCR, and its TCRdb copy is limited to in-frame clones, with some not included. Of 90,000 to 120,000 clones in the sample, around 92% were seen once. The sequenced sample was peripheral blood, obtained before pregnancy. The receptors were gathered from a female donor with multiple sclerosis, enrolled in a pregnancy study.

This clone was found once. The V and J genes are TRBV19 and TRBJ1-5, with D tentatively TRBD1 (6 bases). Germline-derived CDR1 and CDR2 are LNHDA and SQIVND (reference sequence). Trimming shortened V by 4 bases and J by 2 bases, and 15 bases separated the two germline ends. The CDR3 totals 16 residues. The chain's CDR3 is CASSNTGGRGNQPQHF. The CDR3 coding sequence is TGTGCCAGTAGTAATACGGGGGGCCGGGGCAATCAGCCCCAGCATTTT.

The rearrangement links TRBV19 to TRBJ1-4; 8 nucleotides align to TRBD1. The CDR3 consists of 13 residues. Germline-derived CDR1 and CDR2 are LNHDA and SQIVND (reference sequence). The V segment lost 6 bases and the J segment 6 bases; nucleotides outside the gene matches: 3. CDR3 nucleotides: TGTGCCAGTAGAACAGGGGGATATGAAAAACTGTTTTTT. Its translation: CASRTGGYEKLFF. The full variable domain, with the rest looked up from reference TRBV19 and TRBJ1-4, is DGGITQSPKYLFRKEGQNVTLSCEQNLNHDAMYWYRQDPGQGLRLIYYSQIVNDFQKGDIAEGYSVSREKKESFPLTVTSAQKNPTAFYLCASRTGGYEKLFFGSGTQLSVL.

This chain links TRBV10-3 with TRBJ2-7; TRBD1 is a possible D gene (5 bases). This CDR3 contains 16 residues. Germline CDR1 is ENHRY and CDR2 is SYGVKD. Between the trimmed V and J ends, which lost 0 bases and 1 base, there was a span of 13 bases. CDR3 loop: CAISESIMAGSYEQYF. CDR3 DNA sequence: TGTGCCATCAGTGAGTCGATTATGGCAGGGTCCTACGAGCAGTACTTC.

The chain carries TRBV15 and TRBJ1-4; 7 nucleotides align to TRBD1. CDR3 length: 15 amino acids. V shed 5 bases and J 6 bases; nucleotides not matched to a gene: 9. Per germline, CDR1 LNHNV and CDR2 YYDKDF (reference sequence). The CDR3 spells CATSRRQGRDEKLFF. The CDR3 region has the DNA TGTGCCACCAGCCGCCGACAGGGACGGGATGAAAAACTGTTTTTT. Looking up the rest from reference TRBV15 and TRBJ1-4 gives the full variable domain: DAMVIQNPRYQVTQFGKPVTLSCSQTLNHNVMYWYQQKSSQAPKLLFHYYDKDFNNEADTPDNFQSRRPNTSFCFLDIRSPGLGDTAMYLCATSRRQGRDEKLFFGSGTQLSVL.

The chain employs TRBV19 and TRBJ2-2; 9 bases fit TRBD2. Unmatched junction bases numbered 6, after V lost 0 bases and J lost 4 bases. From germline, CDR1 is LNHDA and CDR2 SQIVND (reference sequence). The CDR3 is 17 amino acids. CDR3 in amino acids: CASSIDSGLASTGELFF. The CDR3 region has the DNA TGTGCCAGTAGTATAGATTCTGGACTAGCGAGCACCGGGGAGCTGTTTTTT.

The rearrangement uses TRBV7-6 and TRBJ2-1; 7 positions match TRBD2. The ends lost 5 bases at V and 7 bases at J; junction bases unmatched: 17. CDR3 size: 17 residues. The V gene's germline CDR1 is SGHVS and CDR2 FNYEAQ. In DNA, the CDR3 is TGTGCCAGCAGCCTCCCTAAGCGGGATGCGCTCAGTAATGAGCAGTTCTTC. Its protein product is CASSLPKRDALSNEQFF. The full variable domain, with the rest looked up from reference TRBV7-6 and TRBJ2-1, is GAGVSQSPRYKVTKRGQDVALRCDPISGHVSLYWYRQALGQGPEFLTYFNYEAQQDKSGLPNDRFSAERPEGSISTLTIQRTEQRDSAMYRCASSLPKRDALSNEQFFGPGTRLTVL.

The chain is built from TRBV5-4 and TRBJ1-1, with D tentatively TRBD1 (5 bases). Trimming shortened V by 4 bases and J by 0 bases, and 10 bases separated the two germline ends. This CDR3 has 14 residues. CDR1 and CDR2 (germline): SGHNT, YYREEE (reference sequence). The CDR3 DNA reads TGTGCCAGCAGCCGCGGAGGGGTGAACACTGAAGCTTTCTTT. Protein: CASSRGGVNTEAFF.

The chain is built from TRBV27 and TRBJ1-5; 9 nucleotides agree with TRBD1. The trim removed 6 bases at V and 3 bases at J, leaving 9 bases unmatched. The CDR3 contains 16 residues. Germline V CDR1 and CDR2: MNHEY, SMNVEV (reference sequence). CDR3 sequence: CASSLTGQGSNQPQHF. The CDR3, as DNA: TGTGCCAGCAGCCTCACTGGACAGGGGTCCAATCAGCCCCAGCATTTT.

This clone is a singleton in its sample. This chain uses TRBV18 with TRBJ1-1; tentative D call: TRBD1 (6 bases). Looked up from germline, CDR1 is KGHSH and CDR2 is LQKENI. The CDR3 consists of 15 residues. V lost 6 bases to trimming and J lost 1 base, with 15 bases between them. The CDR3 DNA is TGTGCCAGCTCGGAATCGGGACAAGCGAACACTGAAGCTTTCTTT. Amino acids: CASSESGQANTEAFF.

J is TRBJ2-1 and V is TRBV7-8; TRBD2 aligns across 8 bases. Germline CDR1 SGHVS, CDR2 FQNEAQ. The CDR3 totals 15 residues. Unmatched junction bases numbered 3, after V lost 5 bases and J lost 0 bases. CDR3 coding DNA: TGTGCCAGCAGCCTTAGCGGGATCTCCTACAATGAGCAGTTCTTC. Translating it yields CASSLSGISYNEQFF.

This clone turned up a few times. The chain has TRBV30 and TRBJ2-7; 11 nucleotides align to TRBD2. This CDR3 is 15 amino acids long. J was trimmed by 3 bases and V by 2 bases; bases with no gene match: 6. CDR1 and CDR2 from the germline V gene are GTSNPN and SVGIG (reference sequence). The CDR3 protein is CAWSLASGRNYEQYF. The DNA for the CDR3 is TGTGCCTGGAGTTTGGCTAGCGGGAGGAACTACGAGCAGTACTTC. Filled out from reference TRBV30 and TRBJ2-7, the complete variable domain reads SQTIHQWPATLVQPVGSPLSLECTVEGTSNPNLYWYRQAAGRGLQLLFYSVGIGQISSEVPQNLSASRPQDRQFILSSKKLLLSDSGFYLCAWSLASGRNYEQYFGPGTRLTVT.

The gene calls are TRBV27 and TRBJ1-2, with a possible D match to TRBD1 (6 bases). The CDR3 is 13 amino acids. The germline V gene has CDR1 MNHEY and CDR2 SMNVEV (reference sequence). V gave up 3 bases and J gave up 6 bases, with 11 bases separating them. This chain's CDR3 is CASSFSRGNGYTF. The DNA of the CDR3 is TGTGCCAGCAGTTTCTCCAGGGGCAATGGCTACACCTTC.

V usage is TRBV27 and J usage is TRBJ2-1, with a possible D match to TRBD2 (5 bases). Germline loops: CDR1 MNHEY, CDR2 SMNVEV (reference sequence). V shed 7 bases and J shed 0 bases, with 19 bases lying between them. CDR3 length equals 17 residues. For the CDR3, the DNA is TGTGCCAGCATGAGGGCGGGCGGGCAAAGCTCCTACAATGAGCAGTTCTTC. It codes for CASMRAGGQSSYNEQFF.

The J gene is TRBJ2-1, the V gene TRBV28, with TRBD1 matching over 10 bases. In germline, CDR1 is MDHEN, CDR2 SYDVKM. The CDR3 spans 17 residues. With V trimmed by 6 bases and J by 4 bases, 12 bases remained unmatched. The chain's CDR3 is CASRRLGPGQGYNEQFF. The DNA for the CDR3 is TGTGCCAGCAGACGACTCGGACCGGGACAGGGGTACAATGAGCAGTTCTTC.

The gene calls are TRBV4-3 and TRBJ2-6; no definite D call. The CDR3 spans 15 residues. Trimming removed 5 bases at V and 0 bases at J, with 8 bases between. CDR1 is LGHNA, CDR2 YSLEER, per germline. The CDR3 sequence is CASSYTGSGANVLTF. The DNA for the CDR3 is TGCGCCAGCAGCTACACGGGCTCTGGGGCCAACGTCCTGACTTTC.

The rearrangement links TRBV27 to TRBJ2-7; TRBD1 matches 8 bases. Germline V CDR1 and CDR2: MNHEY, SMNVEV (reference sequence). V lost 2 bases, J lost 5 bases, and 2 bases stayed unmatched. There are 13 residues in the CDR3. CDR3 residues: CASSLVRGHEQYF. Here the CDR3 DNA reads TGTGCCAGCAGTTTAGTCAGGGGGCACGAGCAGTACTTC.

This chain connects TRBV5-4 to TRBJ1-2, with 9 bases matching TRBD1. The CDR3 has 14 residues. J gave up 8 bases and V 3 bases, and 8 bases lay outside the gene matches. Germline CDR1 is SGHNT and CDR2 is YYREEE (reference sequence). DNA of the CDR3: TGTGCCAGCAGCTGGGACAGGGCACTCGGGGGCTACACCTTC. This encodes CASSWDRALGGYTF.

This rearrangement joins TRBV10-1 to TRBJ2-4, with TRBD1 matching 12 bases. There are 22 residues in the CDR3. Trimming at V came to 0 bases and at J to 0 bases, leaving 15 bases not matched to a gene. Germline V CDR1 and CDR2: WNHNN, SYGVQD (reference sequence). This CDR3 reads CASSESVEFWDRGLLAKNIQYF. The DNA of the CDR3 is TGCGCCAGCAGTGAGTCGGTAGAATTTTGGGACAGGGGGCTACTAGCCAAAAACATTCAGTACTTC.

A single count supports this clone. The V and J genes are TRBV6-5 and TRBJ1-3, with D hard to call. The CDR3 contains 13 residues. Germline lookup yields CDR1 MNHEY and CDR2 SVGAGI. Trimming pared 6 bases from V and 2 bases from J, leaving 8 bases between. The CDR3 nucleotides read TGTGCCAGCAGGCGCGGAACTGGAAACACCATATATTTT. Its protein is CASRRGTGNTIYF.

To note about this clone: Sequence at one end of the junction differs from germline and may be a read error. This chain joins TRBV30 and TRBJ1-1; perhaps TRBD1 as D (5 bases). This CDR3 spans 14 amino acids. Germline V gives CDR1 GTSNPN, CDR2 SVGIG (reference sequence). The CDR3 nucleotides are TGTGTCTGGAGTGTAAATACAGGGAACACTGAAGCTTTCTTT. This codes for CVWSVNTGNTEAFF.

The chain uses TRBV30 and TRBJ2-3, with a possible D match to TRBD2 (6 bases). This CDR3 has 17 residues. Germline CDR1 reads GTSNPN; CDR2 reads SVGIG (reference sequence). V was cut by 0 bases and J by 0 bases, with 16 bases left in between. CDR3 sequence reads: CAWSVPGLASSTDTQYF. CDR3 nucleotide sequence: TGTGCCTGGAGTGTACCAGGCCTAGCGTCTAGCACAGATACGCAGTATTTT. The complete variable domain, with remaining parts taken from reference TRBV30 and TRBJ2-3, reads SQTIHQWPATLVQPVGSPLSLECTVEGTSNPNLYWYRQAAGRGLQLLFYSVGIGQISSEVPQNLSASRPQDRQFILSSKKLLLSDSGFYLCAWSVPGLASSTDTQYFGPGTRLTVL.